Sequencing of this T cell receptor beta chain was carried out in a study of blood T cells in healthy people across ages (dated by TCRdb to 2013 to 2016). With regard to the full study: In model experiments, template switching captured roughly one uniquely barcoded TCR beta cDNA molecule for every two T cells. The study measured age-related changes in TCR beta repertoire diversity using deep sequencing normalized with unique cDNA molecular identifiers. Two additional independent replicas of 1 million unique cDNA reads from the same blood draw were analyzed for two donors (one aged 18 to 30 and one aged 80 or older). The donors were split into four age groups: young (average about 16 years), middle-aged (about 40), aged (roughly 68) and long-lived (approximately 89). To avoid experimental bias, donors of different ages were spread randomly across the sequencing lanes. What the study reported, not specific to this receptor: The long-lived group showed more naive CD4+ T cells, fewer expanded clones and increased TCR diversity than the aged group, suggesting age selection. There was a strong correlation between observed TCR beta diversity and the percentage of naive T cells measured by flow cytometry. Conclusive comparison of naive and antigen-experienced compartments was prevented by the profiling of bulk unsorted PBMCs. Estimates of total diversity based on one million sequenced T cells were considered lower bounds and underestimates. Observed TCR beta diversity per million T cells fell roughly linearly with age, and a significant reduction was already apparent by age roughly 40. The CMV infection status of donors was not known, potentially confounding age-related changes in expanded clonotypes.

The roughly 38 donors, aged about 6 to 95 years, were systemically healthy Caucasian individuals from Russia. Each donor gave roughly 9 milliliters of peripheral blood, drawn into EDTA-treated Vacutainer tubes. Ficoll-Paque density-gradient centrifugation was used to isolate PBMCs, with at least 7 million per sample. Total RNA, at least 6 micrograms per sample, was extracted from PBMCs with Trizol reagent. The percentages of naive CD45RAhigh/CD27high T cells were determined by flow cytometry on a PBMC aliquot from every donor. Library preparation was by 5' RACE. Sequencing was carried out with an Illumina HiSeq 2500. The second PCR ran for about 6 to 11 cycles and used a J-beta primer mix along with a sample-barcoded 5' primer. A template-switch 5' adaptor carrying 12 random nucleotides introduced a unique molecular identifier onto each TCR beta cDNA molecule. Each sample yielded at least 2.5 million CDR3-containing paired-end reads. The Mint cDNA synthesis kit, primed by a TRBC-specific oligonucleotide, was used to synthesize first-strand cDNA from all RNA. Following uracil-DNA glycosylase treatment, all cDNA underwent a first 18-cycle PCR with the universal primers M1SS and BC2_uni_R. Per the authors' processing: For normalization, 1 million high-quality reads, each with a distinct molecular identifier, were randomly selected from each sample. Instead of being binned into consensus sequences, reads with shared molecular identifiers were discarded. MiTCR, set to a Q25 quality threshold and the strictest error-elimination algorithm, was used for CDR3 identification, clonotype clustering and error correction. A nonparametric unseen species model using Euler transformation provided a lower-bound estimate of total TCR beta diversity. The public sequencing data were trimmed at Q25 with fastp and processed into clonotypes with MiXCR by TCRdb, which kept only in-frame beta chains. Entries are consolidated by CDR3 protein sequence, retaining the most common genes and DNA. The V and J calls here are based on TCRdb, not the publication. Recorded for this sample are about 1.1 million distinct CDR3 sequences; under 40% of them occurred a single time. The ten largest clones take up 13% of the sample.

Via the germline V gene, CDR1 is SGHVS and CDR2 FQNEAQ. The V end gives up 3 bases and the J end 6 bases, leaving 13 bases in the junction not matched to a gene. Taken from cysteine to phenylalanine, the CDR3 has 17 residues. Of the read, only the CDR3 DNA is kept; its 51 bases are in frame from base 1. This clonotype was detected only a few times. The target of this receptor is not known. Within one base of it there is no much larger clone, and no base qualities were kept. The sequence joins TRBV7-8 to TRBJ2-1; TRBD1 lines up with 8 middle nucleotides. Sequenced input: blood. The source is a man younger than 30 in good health. The CDR3 region: CASSFPEDRGGSNEQFF. In nucleotide form, the sequence is TGTGCCAGCAGCTTCCCAGAAGACAGGGGTGGTAGCAATGAGCAGTTCTTC.